This T cell receptor (beta chain) was recovered during a study of CD8+ T cells in alopecia areata. V lost 2 bases, J lost 1 base, and 5 bases lay in between. CDR3 length: 13 amino acids. Germline V gene data show CDR1 as MRHNA and CDR2 as SNTAGT. The sequencing template was cDNA reverse transcribed from extracted RNA. The assay was immunoSEQ multiplex PCR, and TCRdb's table has in-frame clones only and misses some. The data show around 100,000 clones, roughly three fifths seen once. Treatment in this sample: oral pan-JAK inhibitor, 5-10 mg twice daily. Using a FACSAria, the CD4+ and CD8+ T cells were sorted from the PBMCs.

The chain employs TRBV6-4 and TRBJ1-1; unclear D gene. The TCR comes from a human donor with alopecia areata. Source: CD8+ T cells sorted from blood, taken at week 24, from a patient treated with tofacitinib. The CDR3 loop is CASSDKENTEAFF. The CDR3 coding sequence is TGTGCCAGCAGTGACAAAGAGAACACTGAAGCTTTCTTT.